This entry lists 20 T cell receptor beta chains sequenced from one sample in a study of blood T cell repertoires in COVID-19. The repertoire was sequenced with immunoSEQ multiplex PCR; TCRdb's copy has only in-frame clones and lacks some. The sample includes under 200,000 clones, about 85% of them seen just once. The source material was peripheral blood. The receptors here all came from a man aged 60 to 69 who had recovered from COVID-19.

The chain employs TRBV7-2 and TRBJ1-2; D is unresolved. The V gene lost 7 bases and the J gene lost 7 bases, with 10 bases spanning the gap. The CDR3 is 11 amino acids. Germline CDR1 is SGHTA and CDR2 is FQGNSA. The CDR3 here is CASTSGSGYTF. The CDR3 coding sequence is TGTGCCAGCACCTCCGGGAGTGGCTACACCTTC.

The V gene is TRBV7-9, the J gene TRBJ2-5; 11 bases are shared with TRBD1. V shed 4 bases and J 5 bases; nucleotides not matched to a gene: 9. The CDR3 has 16 residues. Looked up from germline, CDR1 is SEHNR and CDR2 is FQNEAQ (reference sequence). The CDR3 loop reads CASSYPGQGALETQYF. DNA of the CDR3: TGTGCCAGCAGCTACCCAGGACAGGGGGCCCTGGAGACCCAGTACTTC.

This chain connects TRBV6-5 to TRBJ1-1; TRBD1 is a possible D gene (5 bases). This CDR3 region has 14 residues. Germline-derived CDR1 and CDR2 are MNHEY and SVGAGI. V was cut by 10 bases and J by 2 bases, with 17 bases left in between. The CDR3 loop reads CATQGRGGNTEAFF. CDR3 DNA sequence: TGTGCCACCCAGGGTAGGGGAGGAAACACTGAAGCTTTCTTT.

The rearrangement links TRBV24-1 to TRBJ1-2; the D gene is possibly TRBD1 (5 bases). From germline, CDR1 is KGHDR and CDR2 SFDVKD. This CDR3 contains 16 residues. V gave up 7 bases and J gave up 7 bases, with 24 bases separating them. CDR3 protein: CATREGRSGRGGGYTF. CDR3 nucleotide sequence: TGTGCCACCAGGGAAGGGAGGTCCGGTAGGGGCGGTGGCTACACCTTC.

The chain is built from TRBV27 and TRBJ2-7, with TRBD1 as a possible D gene (5 bases). CDR1 and CDR2 from the germline V gene are MNHEY and SMNVEV (reference sequence). V was pared by 5 bases and J by 4 bases, with 15 bases between. The CDR3 loop spans 14 amino acids. CDR3 loop: CASSRYPGHYEQYF. CDR3 nucleotides: TGTGCCAGCAGTCGATACCCCGGACATTACGAGCAGTACTTC.

The chain combines TRBV5-6 with TRBJ1-1; D is possibly TRBD1 (5 bases). Germline V gene data show CDR1 as SGHDT and CDR2 as YYEEEE. Trimming pared 2 bases from V and 3 bases from J, leaving 11 bases between. This CDR3 contains 14 residues. DNA for the CDR3: TGTGCCAGCAGCTTATGGGCGGGGGACACTGAAGCTTTCTTT. It specifies CASSLWAGDTEAFF.

The V call is TRBV25-1, the J call TRBJ2-3, with 8 bases aligning to TRBD2. Germline CDR1 reads MGHDK; CDR2 reads SYGVNS. The CDR3 covers 17 residues. J gave up 0 bases and V 4 bases, and 9 bases lay outside the gene matches. This chain's CDR3 is CASSGRGGSPSTDTQYF. CDR3 in DNA: TGTGCCAGCAGTGGTCGGGGGGGGTCCCCTAGCACAGATACGCAGTATTTT.

V gene TRBV24-1 combines with J gene TRBJ2-1; maybe TRBD1 (5 bases). This CDR3 is built from 15 residues. The germline gives CDR1 KGHDR, CDR2 SFDVKD. Between the trimmed V and J ends, which lost 4 bases and 2 bases, there was a span of 11 bases. The CDR3 region is CATSEAKGTYNEQFF. The CDR3, as DNA: TGTGCCACCAGTGAGGCAAAGGGGACCTACAATGAGCAGTTCTTC.

The genes are TRBV27 and TRBJ1-4; 9 bases align to TRBD1. Germline V gene data show CDR1 as MNHEY and CDR2 as SMNVEV (reference sequence). This CDR3 spans 15 amino acids. V was clipped by 7 bases and J by 8 bases; unmatched bases: 11. CDR3 nucleotides: TGTGCCAGCAACCATCCGGACAGGGGAGCGGAAAAACTGTTTTTT. This translates into CASNHPDRGAEKLFF.

This rearrangement joins TRBV10-3 to TRBJ2-7; a possible D gene is TRBD2 (5 bases). This CDR3 is 15 amino acids long. Germline CDR1 and CDR2: ENHRY and SYGVKD. V was pared by 3 bases and J by 2 bases, with 14 bases between. The DNA for the CDR3 is TGTGCCATCAGTGATCCCCAGAGGGCCCCCTACGAGCAGTACTTC. Translated, it gives CAISDPQRAPYEQYF.

This rearrangement joins TRBV7-9 to TRBJ1-5, with 7 bases lining up with TRBD1. The junction had 10 bases not matched to a gene; V was cut back by 5 bases and J by 3 bases. CDR3 length: 16 residues. CDR1 is SEHNR, CDR2 FQNEAQ, per germline (reference sequence). CDR3 DNA: TGTGCCAGCAGCACGTCGCAGGGGGAAACCAATCAGCCCCAGCATTTT. Protein sequence: CASSTSQGETNQPQHF.

The CDR3 bases are TGTGCCAGCAGCCTATTGGGCCCAGTTCTTCCTAGCACAGATACGCAGTATTTT. It specifies CASSLLGPVLPSTDTQYF. This chain uses TRBV11-2 with TRBJ2-3; D call uncertain. Trimming pared 5 bases from V and 0 bases from J, leaving 21 bases between. This CDR3 has 18 residues. Germline V gives CDR1 SGHAT, CDR2 FQNNGV.

The chain combines TRBV18 with TRBJ2-7, with 10 nucleotides matching TRBD2. The trim removed 3 bases at V and 2 bases at J, leaving 13 bases unmatched. The CDR3 runs to 18 residues. Germline values: CDR1 KGHSH, CDR2 LQKENI. CDR3 amino acids: CASSPPGLLAGNPYEQYF. The CDR3 coding sequence is TGTGCCAGCTCACCGCCGGGCTTACTAGCGGGAAACCCCTACGAGCAGTACTTC.

V gene TRBV19 combines with J gene TRBJ1-1, with TRBD1 matching over 9 bases. Germline CDR1 LNHDA, CDR2 SQIVND (reference sequence). The ends lost 3 bases at V and 2 bases at J; junction bases unmatched: 13. The CDR3 is made up of 18 amino acids. This CDR3 reads CASSIPGAGTGLNTEAFF. The CDR3 bases are TGTGCCAGTAGTATCCCCGGGGCCGGGACAGGGCTTAACACTGAAGCTTTCTTT.

This clone was seen once. This chain uses TRBV6-6 with TRBJ1-1, with 9 bases aligning to TRBD1. This CDR3 comprises 14 residues. V lost 7 bases to trimming and J lost 5 bases; unmatched junction nucleotides: 8. Germline-derived CDR1 and CDR2 are MNHNY and SVGAGI (reference sequence). The CDR3 loop is CASTQQGAKTEAFF. The CDR3 DNA is TGTGCCAGCACCCAACAGGGGGCAAAGACTGAAGCTTTCTTT.

This chain links TRBV3-1 (or the pseudogene TRBV3-2) with TRBJ2-5; possibly TRBD1 for D (6 bases). The CDR3 sequence is 15 residues long. V lost 1 base and J 3 bases, leaving 12 bases between the germline ends. CDR1 is LGHDT and CDR2 is YNNKEL in the germline V gene (reference sequence). In DNA, the CDR3 is TGTGCCAGCAGCCAAGGGGAACAGGGTGAAGAGACCCAGTACTTC. Translated, it gives CASSQGEQGEETQYF.

This clone was observed a single time. V and J are TRBV24-1 and TRBJ2-3, with 10 bases lining up with TRBD1. Losses at the gene ends were 5 bases for V and 4 bases for J; bases not matched to a gene: 5. This CDR3 region has 15 residues. Germline CDR1 is KGHDR and CDR2 is SFDVKD. The CDR3 sequence: CATSVGTGAADTQYF. The CDR3 DNA sequence: TGTGCCACCAGTGTAGGGACAGGGGCCGCAGATACGCAGTATTTT.

A remark on this clone: The junction does not match germline at one end; this may be a read error. V gene TRBV6-6 combines with J gene TRBJ2-3, with a weak D call TRBD2 (5 bases). This CDR3 contains 15 residues. Germline V lookup: CDR1 MNHNY, CDR2 SVGAGI (reference sequence). Here the CDR3 DNA reads TGTGCCAGCAGATACTCGGACTTCACCACAGATACGCAGTATTTT. It translates to CASRYSDFTTDTQYF.

This clone is a singleton in its sample. This chain connects TRBV19 to TRBJ2-1; 15 nucleotides match TRBD2. V lost 7 bases to trimming and J lost 6 bases; unmatched junction nucleotides: 4. In germline, CDR1 is LNHDA, CDR2 SQIVND (reference sequence). This CDR3 is 15 amino acids long. Here the CDR3 DNA reads TGTGCCAGTACCCCGGGACTAGCGGGGGGCAATGAGCAGTTCTTC. It specifies CASTPGLAGGNEQFF. The complete variable domain, with remaining parts taken from reference TRBV19 and TRBJ2-1, reads DGGITQSPKYLFRKEGQNVTLSCEQNLNHDAMYWYRQDPGQGLRLIYYSQIVNDFQKGDIAEGYSVSREKKESFPLTVTSAQKNPTAFYLCASTPGLAGGNEQFFGPGTRLTVL.

The genes are TRBV9 and TRBJ1-2; 8 positions match TRBD1. The V and J ends lost 0 bases and 5 bases, in that order; junction bases with no gene match: 3. Germline V gene sequence: CDR1 SGDLS, CDR2 YYNGEE. This CDR3 has 14 amino acids. The CDR3 region has the DNA TGTGCCAGCAGCGTAGCAGGGGGCGGTTATGGCTACACCTTC. Translated, it gives CASSVAGGGYGYTF.